This T cell receptor (beta chain) came from a study of T cells in Graves' hyperthyroidism and ophthalmopathy. V was clipped by 0 bases and J by 3 bases; unmatched bases: 3. The CDR3 totals 16 residues. Germline V gene data show CDR1 as MNHNY and CDR2 as SVGAGI (reference sequence). This clonotype has a count of ten or more. Authors of the study amplified TCR beta CDR3 regions from RNA transcripts. The primer set for the first-round RT-PCR of the TCR CDR3 was HTBI. TCRdb used MiXCR to reprocess the multiplex PCR reads, holding one entry per CDR3 protein. The sample has about 600,000 distinct CDR3 sequences, 12% to 15% seen once; the top ten hold more than 6%.

Material for sequencing was blood. The TCR originated in a woman aged 18 to 35 with Graves' ophthalmopathy. The chain joins TRBV6-6 to TRBJ2-1; 9 bases are shared with TRBD2. CDR3 coding DNA: TGTGCCAGCAGTTACTCCGCTAGCGGGATCTACAATGAGCAGTTCTTC. It translates to CASSYSASGIYNEQFF.